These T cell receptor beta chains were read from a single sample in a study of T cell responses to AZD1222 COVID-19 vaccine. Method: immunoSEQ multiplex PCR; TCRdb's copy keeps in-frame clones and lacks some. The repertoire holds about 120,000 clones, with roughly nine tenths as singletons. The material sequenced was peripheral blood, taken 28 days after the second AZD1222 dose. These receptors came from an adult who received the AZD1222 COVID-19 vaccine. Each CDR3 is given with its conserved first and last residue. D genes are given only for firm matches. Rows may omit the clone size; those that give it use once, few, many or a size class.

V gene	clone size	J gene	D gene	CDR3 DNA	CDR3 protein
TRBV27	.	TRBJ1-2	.	TGTGCCAGCAGTCGAGGACGTCCGTATGGCTACACCTTC	CASSRGRPYGYTF
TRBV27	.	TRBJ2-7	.	TGTGCCAGCAAAACAGGGAGTGTGGTCGAGCAGTACTTC	CASKTGSVVEQYF
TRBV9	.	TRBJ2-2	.	TGTGCCAGCAGCCCCTCCTACAGGGCGACGAACACCGGGGAGCTGTTTTTT	CASSPSYRATNTGELFF
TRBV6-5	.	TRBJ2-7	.	TGTGCCAGCAGTTACTCCCAGGGATCCCCCTACGAGCAGTACTTC	CASSYSQGSPYEQYF
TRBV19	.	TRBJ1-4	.	TGTGCCAGTAGTATGACAGGAGTCGGAAAACTGTTTTTT	CASSMTGVGKLFF
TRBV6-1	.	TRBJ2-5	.	TGTGCCAGCAGTGAGGGGGGGCTGAAAGAGACCCAGTACTTC	CASSEGGLKETQYF
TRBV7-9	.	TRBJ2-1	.	TGTGCCAGCAGCTCGGCAGCAGATGAGCAGTTCTTC	CASSSAADEQFF
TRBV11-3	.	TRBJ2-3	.	TGTGCCAGCAGCTTAGATTGGCAGACAGATACGCAGTATTTT	CASSLDWQTDTQYF
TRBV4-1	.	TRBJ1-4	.	TGCGCCAGCAGCCAAACCGCGGCTAATGAAAAACTGTTTTTT	CASSQTAANEKLFF
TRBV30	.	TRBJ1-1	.	TGTGCCTGGAGTGTATATGGGAACACTGAAGCTTTCTTT	CAWSVYGNTEAFF
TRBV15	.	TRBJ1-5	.	TGTGCCACCAGCCCAAATACAGGGAGCAATCAGCCCCAGCATTTT	CATSPNTGSNQPQHF
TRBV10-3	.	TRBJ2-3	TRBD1	TGTGCCATCAGTCGGACAGGGGAAAGCACAGATACGCAGTATTTT	CAISRTGESTDTQYF
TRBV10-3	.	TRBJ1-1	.	TGTGCCATCAGTGCGGTGAACACTGAAGCTTTCTTT	CAISAVNTEAFF
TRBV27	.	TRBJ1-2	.	TGTGCCAGCAGTTTCCACCCTCGGCCCAATGCGTATGGCTACACCTTC	CASSFHPRPNAYGYTF
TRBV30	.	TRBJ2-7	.	TGTGCCTGGAGTGTAGAGGCTACGAGCGAGCAGTACTTC	CAWSVEATSEQYF
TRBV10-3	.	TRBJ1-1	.	TGTGCCATCGGACGGAGTAAAGGGAACACTGAAGCTTTCTTT	CAIGRSKGNTEAFF
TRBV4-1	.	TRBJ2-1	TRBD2	TGCGCCAGCAGCTTACCTAGCGGGAGAGGGAATGAGCAGTTCTTC	CASSLPSGRGNEQFF
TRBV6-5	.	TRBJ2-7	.	TGTGCCAGCAGTAGCCGGGACGGTCCCTACGAGCAGTACTTC	CASSSRDGPYEQYF
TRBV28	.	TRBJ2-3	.	TGTGCCAGCAGTTTGCGCGGAGCAGATACGCAGTATTTT	CASSLRGADTQYF
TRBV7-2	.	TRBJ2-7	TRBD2	TGTGCCAGCAGCTTGTCTACTAGCGGGAGTTCCCACGAGCAGTACTTC	CASSLSTSGSSHEQYF
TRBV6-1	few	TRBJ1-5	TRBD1	TGTGCCAGCAGTGAAGCCACAGGGGGCGGCGGTCAGCCCCAGCATTTT	CASSEATGGGGQPQHF
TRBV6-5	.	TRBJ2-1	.	TGTGCCAGCAGTTACTCACAGGCTTACAATGAGCAGTTCTTC	CASSYSQAYNEQFF